The subject of this entry is one T cell receptor beta chain. The specificity of this receptor is unknown. Per-base qualities were not stored, and no clone one base away is much larger. TCRbeta CDR3 regions were amplified from genomic DNA by means of the immunoSEQ Assay, a bias-controlled multiplex PCR. Under the source paper's analysis protocol: Within the assay, amplification of reference gene primers was used to estimate how many nucleated cells each sample contained. Sequence reads were collapsed and filtered to measure the absolute abundance of every unique TCRbeta CDR3 rearrangement. For each sample, productive Simpson clonality was calculated by taking the square root of Simpson's diversity index across productive rearrangements. The clones in this table, taken by TCRdb from immuneACCESS, are in-frame only. Not every clone is retained; where verified, under half of the shortfall comes from an unresolved V gene, and the cause of the rest is unknown. The DNA was the basis for D and trimming; V, J and clone size are from that table. The sample data list some 99,000 clones, and 70% to 90% of these were observed just once. The ten largest clonotypes hold about 4.5% of the sample.

This record comes from a study of blood T cell repertoires in COVID-19 (dated by TCRdb to the early 2020s). Context from the whole study: Samples from collaborators originated in the United States, Italy and Spain and spanned both the acute and convalescent phases of COVID-19. Subjects who had been exposed to COVID-19, were actively infected with it, or had recovered from it provided the deeply sampled blood TCRbeta repertoires that made up the dataset. The samples were drawn from the first 160 participants of the ongoing ImmuneRACE study and from 950 to 1,500 subjects provided by 6 global collaborators. The prospective study material was composed of cDNA or gDNA derived from T cells, B-cell-depleted T cells, or PBMCs. The repertoires were made available in a free public database intended to serve as a resource for research on the immune response to SARS-CoV-2. Where available, HLA class I and class II types were obtained from metadata supplied by the sample provider rather than from assay-based typing. Sample metadata almost always included a de-identified subject ID, COVID-19 status, age in years and sex.

What the work shows at the level of the full study, not this receptor alone: The quantity of clinical and demographic metadata differed by source and by participant and was supplied without curation.

V ends up 2 bases short and J 6 bases short, with an unmatched junction base count of 10. The CDR3 runs 16 residues from the cysteine to the phenylalanine. Only the CDR3 DNA is retained, 48 bases long and in frame from the first base. Based on the germline V gene, the CDR1 and CDR2 sequences are MNHNS and SASEGT. Each collaborating institution followed its own protocols to collect whole blood in K2EDTA tubes. For TCRbeta analysis, collaborators shipped samples as frozen whole blood, isolated PBMCs, or DNA extracted from either of those sample types. Here the chain combines TRBV6-1 and TRBJ1-5, with 7 bases in between that match TRBD1. This TCR derives from a man aged 70 or older with acute or convalescent COVID-19. The sequenced sample was peripheral blood. The CDR3 sequence is CASSEKERGLSQPQHF. Read as DNA, the sequence is TGTGCCAGCAGTGAAAAAGAGAGGGGGCTCAGTCAGCCCCAGCATTTT.